This TCR beta chain came from a study of T cell responses to AZD1222 COVID-19 vaccine. Method: immunoSEQ multiplex PCR; TCRdb's copy keeps in-frame clones and lacks some. The profile covers about 110,000 clones, with 92% appearing a single time and roughly 7.8% taken by the ten largest. Study-wide points: Elevations in Spike-specific TCR breadth and depth followed administration of two AZD1222 doses. Among the donors, most were white British and more were female, and clonal diversity was possibly underestimated. Unmutated variant regions are reportedly targeted by nearly half of spike-specific TCRs. Repertoires were sampled only after the peak T cell response.

Looked up from germline, CDR1 is SGHRS and CDR2 is YFSETQ. With V trimmed by 3 bases and J by 4 bases, 7 bases remained unmatched. The CDR3 loop spans 15 amino acids. A note on this clone: Its target is not known.

The sample consisted of peripheral blood, taken on day 0 of AZD1222 vaccination. The sequence came from an adult in good health. The rearrangement joins TRBV5-1 to TRBJ2-7, with 10 nucleotides matching TRBD1. The CDR3 nucleotides read TGCGCCAGCAGCTGGACCGGGACAGGGGTTTACGAGCAGTACTTC. This codes for CASSWTGTGVYEQYF.